Listed below are T cell receptor beta chains from one sample, sequenced in a study of blood T cell repertoires in COVID-19. Profiling relied on immunoSEQ multiplex PCR, and the TCRdb table lists in-frame clones only, not all of them. This table holds a few hundred thousand clones, 89% found once. Sequencing was done on a sample of PBMCs or T cells enriched from blood (not recorded which). The source of these receptors is a woman in her 40s who had recovered from COVID-19. Both conserved end residues are part of each CDR3. The D gene is left open where the match is weak. Clone size is given for some rows only: seen once, a few or many times, or a class if the clone is expanded.

D gene,clone size,CDR3 length,J gene,V gene,CDR3 protein,CDR3 DNA
TRBD2,few,17,TRBJ2-7,TRBV6-6,CASSRIGTSGRINEQYF,TGTGCCAGCAGTCGCATCGGGACTAGCGGGAGAATAAACGAGCAGTACTTC
TRBD1,-,17,TRBJ2-5,TRBV5-5,CASSLEHRGREEETQYF,TGTGCCAGCAGCTTGGAACACAGGGGGCGCGAGGAAGAGACCCAGTACTTC
-,-,13,TRBJ1-2,TRBV4-3,CASSLGQGLGYTF,TGCGCCAGCAGCTTAGGGCAGGGTTTAGGCTACACCTTC
TRBD2,-,16,TRBJ2-7,TRBV4-2,CASSHQLAGGPHEQYF,TGTGCCAGCAGCCATCAGCTAGCGGGAGGGCCTCACGAGCAGTACTTC
TRBD2,-,16,TRBJ2-1,TRBV24-1,CATSDPSGERNNEQFF,TGTGCCACCAGTGACCCTAGCGGGGAGAGGAACAATGAGCAGTTCTTC
-,once,14,TRBJ2-7,TRBV4-1,CASSQDPGSYEQYF,TGCGCCAGCAGCCAAGATCCGGGCTCCTACGAGCAGTACTTC
TRBD1,-,13,TRBJ1-1,TRBV6-1,CASSEAGTGKAFF,TGTGCCAGCAGTGAAGCAGGGACAGGGAAAGCTTTCTTT
-,-,13,TRBJ1-2,TRBV14,CASSQGLRSGYTF,TGTGCCAGCAGCCAAGGGCTCCGGAGTGGCTACACCTTC
-,-,14,TRBJ2-7,TRBV7-2,CASSSTRLVFEQYF,TGTGCCAGCAGCTCCACGCGGTTAGTATTTGAGCAGTACTTC
-,-,14,TRBJ1-1,TRBV6-5,CASSRRGGDTEAFF,TGTGCCAGCAGCCGACGCGGGGGGGATACTGAAGCTTTCTTT
TRBD1,-,12,TRBJ1-2,TRBV29-1,CSVKTGSYGYTF,TGCAGCGTTAAGACAGGGAGCTATGGCTACACCTTC
-,-,14,TRBJ1-1,TRBV27,CASSLSMFGAGAFF,TGTGCCAGCAGTTTATCGATGTTTGGTGCCGGAGCTTTCTTT
-,-,13,TRBJ1-2,TRBV5-4,CASSVDSNYGYTF,TGTGCCAGCAGCGTAGACTCCAACTATGGCTACACCTTC
TRBD1,-,14,TRBJ1-1,TRBV9,CASSVDPGGSEAFF,TGTGCCAGCAGCGTAGATCCAGGGGGTTCTGAAGCTTTCTTT
TRBD1,-,14,TRBJ1-1,TRBV28,CASSFDRVNTEAFF,TGTGCCAGCAGTTTTGACAGGGTGAACACTGAAGCTTTCTTT
-,-,13,TRBJ1-2,TRBV7-9,CASSLVTVYGYTF,TGTGCCAGCAGCTTAGTTACAGTCTATGGCTACACCTTC